The 22 T cell receptor beta chains in this list originate from one sample, sequenced in a study of cytomegalovirus exposure and HLA in healthy donors. Primers for the PCR totalled 60 Vbeta and 13 Jbeta. The repertoire was sequenced with immunoSEQ multiplex PCR; TCRdb's copy has only in-frame clones and lacks some. The top ten hold 1% of the sample, which has approximately 240,000 clones, 85% to 90% seen once. The sample consisted of PBMCs. These receptors originate from a woman under 30 in good health and CMV-seronegative.

The chain links TRBV7-7 to TRBJ2-1; D unclear. The V end lost 1 base, the J end lost 9 bases, and 7 bases lay between the germline ends. The CDR3 extends over 12 amino acids. Per germline, CDR1 SSHAT and CDR2 FNYEAQ (reference sequence). The CDR3 DNA reads as TGTGCCAGCAGCTTAGTAGATGGTGAGCAGTTCTTC. It encodes CASSLVDGEQFF.

The chain employs TRBV7-9 and TRBJ2-1; 7 bases are a match to TRBD1. This CDR3 comprises 14 residues. CDR1 and CDR2 from the germline V gene are SEHNR and FQNEAQ (reference sequence). V shed 5 bases, J shed 6 bases, and the junction held 7 bases outside the gene matches. CDR3 coding DNA: TGTGCCAGCAGCCCGGACAGGTTTGGCAATGAGCAGTTCTTC. It translates to CASSPDRFGNEQFF.

This chain uses TRBV11-2 with TRBJ1-2, with TRBD1 matching 8 bases. The J segment lost 10 bases and the V segment lost 6 bases, leaving 7 bases of the junction unmatched. The CDR3 loop spans 12 amino acids. The germline CDR1 and CDR2 sequences are SGHAT and FQNNGV. The CDR3 coding sequence is TGTGCCAGCAGAACAGGGGGGCTTGTCTACACCTTC. Translated, it gives CASRTGGLVYTF. The entire variable domain, with the rest obtained from reference TRBV11-2 and TRBJ1-2, is as follows: EAGVAQSPRYKIIEKRQSVAFWCNPISGHATLYWYQQILGQGPKLLIQFQNNGVVDDSQLPKDRFSAERLKGVDSTLKIQPAKLEDSAVYLCASRTGGLVYTFGSGTRLTVV.

V usage is TRBV4-2 and J usage is TRBJ1-4, with TRBD1 matching 9 bases. From germline, CDR1 is LGHNA and CDR2 YNFKEQ. V lost 0 bases, J lost 8 bases, and 10 bases stayed unmatched. This CDR3 comprises 17 residues. CDR3 protein: CASSQDSLDRGKEKLFF. DNA of the CDR3: TGTGCCAGCAGCCAAGATTCCTTGGACAGGGGAAAAGAAAAACTGTTTTTT.

This clone occurred once. The chain employs TRBV5-6 and TRBJ2-5; TRBD2 is a possible D gene (7 bases). Germline CDR1 SGHDT, CDR2 YYEEEE. V was pared by 5 bases and J by 5 bases, with 19 bases between. CDR3 length: 15 amino acids. In DNA form, the CDR3 reads TGTGCCAGCAGGCCTGGGGGGGCGAGTTTGGAGACCCAGTACTTC. It encodes CASRPGGASLETQYF. The full variable domain, in which reference TRBV5-6 and TRBJ2-5 provide the parts outside the CDR3, is DAGVTQSPTHLIKTRGQQVTLRCSPKSGHDTVSWYQQALGQGPQFIFQYYEEEERQRGNFPDRFSGHQFPNYSSELNVNALLLGDSALYLCASRPGGASLETQYFGPGTRLLVL.

This chain connects TRBV27 to TRBJ1-2, with 7 bases identical to TRBD1. Germline-derived CDR1 and CDR2 are MNHEY and SMNVEV (reference sequence). After removal of 6 bases from V and 8 bases from J, the junction contained 6 bases not matched to a gene. There are 12 residues in the CDR3. The CDR3 DNA reads TGTGCCAGCAGCTCGACAGGGCACGGCTACACCTTC. Amino acid sequence: CASSSTGHGYTF.

The CDR3 sequence is CATSVGQGIAQYF. DNA for the CDR3: TGTGCCACCTCGGTAGGGCAGGGTATTGCCCAGTACTTC. The chain carries TRBV18 and TRBJ2-5; maybe TRBD1 (5 bases). V lost 10 bases to trimming and J lost 9 bases, with 21 bases between them. This CDR3 has 13 residues. The germline V gene has CDR1 KGHSH and CDR2 LQKENI.

This chain joins TRBV6-1 and TRBJ1-2, with a tentative D call TRBD1 (6 bases). Trimming shortened V by 7 bases and J by 2 bases, and 14 bases separated the two germline ends. Germline-derived CDR1 and CDR2 are MNHNS and SASEGT. The CDR3 length is 14 residues. In nucleotides, the CDR3 is TGTGCCAGCAACGGACAGCCTACAAACTATGGCTACACCTTC. It translates to CASNGQPTNYGYTF.

This chain joins TRBV18 and TRBJ1-1; possibly TRBD1 for D (6 bases). V gave up 8 bases and J gave up 0 bases, with 10 bases separating them. There are 13 residues in the CDR3. The germline V gene has CDR1 KGHSH and CDR2 LQKENI. The CDR3 bases are TGTGCCAGCCGACAGGCCATGAACACTGAAGCTTTCTTT. Translated: CASRQAMNTEAFF.

The V gene is TRBV4-3, the J gene TRBJ2-7; D is possibly TRBD1 (5 bases). Trimming took off 0 bases at V and 1 base at J, with 7 bases between the two ends. The CDR3 covers 14 residues. Germline CDR1 and CDR2: LGHNA and YSLEER. In nucleotides, the CDR3 is TGCGCCAGCAGCCAAGATTCAGGGTCCTACGAGCAGTACTTC. Protein product: CASSQDSGSYEQYF.

V usage is TRBV5-4 and J usage is TRBJ1-1; a weak D match, TRBD1 (5 bases). V was pared by 2 bases and J by 4 bases, with 9 bases between. The length of the CDR3 is 13 residues. CDR1 is SGHNT and CDR2 is YYREEE in the germline V gene (reference sequence). Here the CDR3 DNA reads TGTGCCAGCAGCTTCCGGGGGGGCACTGAAGCTTTCTTT. Protein sequence: CASSFRGGTEAFF.

A remark on this clone: One end of the junction varies from germline; a read error may be responsible. The identical CDR3 is also encoded by other nucleotide sequences in the sample. V gene TRBV27 combines with J gene TRBJ1-1, with D perhaps matching TRBD1 (5 bases). The CDR3 is made up of 13 amino acids. Germline loops: CDR1 MNHEY, CDR2 SMNVEV (reference sequence). The CDR3 reads CASSLDRYTEAFF. DNA for the CDR3: TGTGCCAGCAGTTTAGACAGATACACTGAAGCCTTCTTT.

The gene calls are TRBV6-5 and TRBJ1-1; 8 bases fit TRBD1. The CDR3 consists of 15 residues. Germline lookup yields CDR1 MNHEY and CDR2 SVGAGI. The V gene end was trimmed by 8 bases and the J gene end by 5 bases; junction bases not matched to a gene: 13. The CDR3 sequence: CASSTGQGAWTEAFF. CDR3 nucleotide sequence: TGTGCCAGCTCCACCGGGCAGGGGGCTTGGACTGAAGCTTTCTTT.

The CDR3 sequence is CASSFSAPGGTGELFF. CDR3 sequence (DNA): TGTGCCAGCAGCTTTTCTGCTCCGGGGGGTACCGGGGAGCTGTTTTTT. V and J are TRBV5-5 and TRBJ2-2, with 7 bases lining up with TRBD2. The V segment lost 2 bases and the J segment 5 bases; nucleotides outside the gene matches: 9. The CDR3 sequence is 16 residues long. Looked up from germline, CDR1 is SGHKS and CDR2 is YYEKEE (reference sequence).

V usage is TRBV9 and J usage is TRBJ2-1; TRBD2 matches 10 bases. This CDR3 is 15 amino acids long. V was pared by 0 bases and J by 9 bases, with 6 bases of the junction left unmatched. Per the germline V gene, CDR1 is SGDLS and CDR2 is YYNGEE. The CDR3 loop is CASSVAGLAGVEQFF. DNA for the CDR3: TGTGCCAGCAGCGTAGCGGGGCTAGCGGGGGTTGAGCAGTTCTTC.

V and J are TRBV6-6 and TRBJ2-2; D remains unclear. CDR1 and CDR2 from the germline V gene are MNHNY and SVGAGI (reference sequence). The CDR3 runs 12 residues. Trimming pared 6 bases from V and 6 bases from J, leaving 8 bases between. CDR3: CASRSLAGELFF. The CDR3 DNA reads TGTGCCAGCAGATCCTTAGCCGGGGAGCTGTTTTTT.

The rearrangement links TRBV7-6 to TRBJ2-7; the match to TRBD1 covers 8 bases. The length of the CDR3 is 22 residues. The V and J ends lost 3 bases and 6 bases, in that order; junction bases with no gene match: 31. CDR1 is SGHVS and CDR2 is FNYEAQ in the germline V gene. DNA for the CDR3: TGTGCCAGCAGCTTGTCCGGGACAGGCGACGAAACTAGACCGGTGGGACCCTCCGAGCAGTACTTC. Amino acid sequence: CASSLSGTGDETRPVGPSEQYF. The variable domain in full, with the rest retrieved from reference TRBV7-6 and TRBJ2-7, is GAGVSQSPRYKVTKRGQDVALRCDPISGHVSLYWYRQALGQGPEFLTYFNYEAQQDKSGLPNDRFSAERPEGSISTLTIQRTEQRDSAMYRCASSLSGTGDETRPVGPSEQYFGPGTRLTVT.

The chain is built from TRBV18 and TRBJ1-5; D perhaps matches TRBD1 (5 bases). V shed 9 bases and J shed 0 bases, with 15 bases lying between them. The germline V gene encodes CDR1 KGHSH and CDR2 LQKENI. The CDR3 spans 15 residues. CDR3 sequence reads: CASSDRGYSNQPQHF. The CDR3 region has the DNA TGTGCCAGTTCCGACCGGGGGTATAGCAATCAGCCCCAGCATTTT.

The chain joins TRBV9 to TRBJ1-4; TRBD1 is a possible D gene (5 bases). Trimming shortened V by 4 bases and J by 6 bases, and 13 bases separated the two germline ends. The length of the CDR3 is 14 residues. Germline assignment: CDR1 SGDLS and CDR2 YYNGEE. The CDR3 sequence: CASSSGGVYEKLFF. As DNA, the CDR3 is TGTGCCAGCAGCTCGGGGGGGGTTTATGAAAAACTGTTTTTT.

The chain is built from TRBV6-5 and TRBJ2-5; TRBD2 matches 11 bases. J gave up 7 bases and V 7 bases, and 11 bases lay outside the gene matches. Germline V gives CDR1 MNHEY, CDR2 SVGAGI. CDR3 length: 15 residues. CDR3 region: CASTDSGGAGGTQYF. In DNA, the CDR3 is TGTGCCAGCACCGATAGCGGGGGGGCCGGGGGGACCCAGTACTTC.

CDR3 region: CAWSVHHNEQFF. The CDR3 coding sequence is TGTGCCTGGAGTGTACACCACAATGAGCAGTTCTTC. The genes are TRBV30 and TRBJ2-1; D remains unclear. CDR1 and CDR2 from the germline V gene are GTSNPN and SVGIG (reference sequence). The CDR3 is 12 amino acids. The germline V and J ends were trimmed by 0 bases and 5 bases, with 5 bases remaining between them.

This clone was counted a single time. The rearrangement links TRBV14 to TRBJ1-2; D may be TRBD1 (6 bases). The CDR3 totals 17 residues. Trimming took off 0 bases at V and 6 bases at J, with 20 bases between the two ends. Germline values: CDR1 SGHDN, CDR2 FVKESK. As DNA, the CDR3 is TGTGCCAGCAGCCAAGAAACAGGGCCCGGGCGATGGAATGGCTACACCTTC. Protein: CASSQETGPGRWNGYTF.